This T cell receptor beta chain was retrieved from a study of cytomegalovirus exposure and HLA in healthy donors. The study's findings and limits: An analysis that came later showed most CMV-associated TCR beta chains appearing HLA-restricted.

The V gene's germline CDR1 is SGHDT and CDR2 YYEEEE. V dropped 4 bases and J dropped 6; count of bases not matched to a gene: 6. This CDR3 comprises 14 residues. Whereas donors were nominally healthy upon sampling, unrecorded immune exposures were probable. The PCR contained 60 Vbeta and 13 Jbeta primers. The table came from immunoSEQ multiplex PCR; TCRdb's copy has only in-frame clones and leaves some out. The table includes approximately 190,000 clones, about four fifths detected once. As concerns this clone: Its antigen is currently unknown.

This TCR was sampled from a woman aged 18-35 years in good health and CMV-seronegative. The V gene is TRBV5-6, the J gene TRBJ1-1; 10 bases fit TRBD1. Specimen: PBMCs. DNA for the CDR3: TGTGCCAGCAGCCCCGGGACAGGGGCGGCTGAAGCTTTCTTT. Amino acids: CASSPGTGAAEAFF.